A single sample is the source of the 19 T cell receptor beta chains below, sequenced in a study of blood T cells in healthy people across ages (dated by TCRdb to about 2015). Libraries were prepared through 5' RACE. Instrument used: Illumina HiSeq 2500. The second PCR ran for about 6 to 12 cycles and used a J-beta primer mix along with a sample-barcoded 5' primer. TCRdb handled the public reads itself, with Q25 trimming in fastp and clone calling in MiXCR, and kept productive beta chains. Duplicate CDR3 protein sequences are folded into a single record with the most common DNA and genes. This sample lists about 290,000 distinct CDR3 sequences; around 29% were detected once. 25% to 30% of the sample is taken by the ten largest. Sample: blood. The receptors were sampled from a woman in her seventies in good health.

The V call is TRBV3-1, the J call TRBJ2-1, with 7 positions matching TRBD1. There are 15 residues in the CDR3. V lost 1 base and J lost 1; bases outside the gene matches: 1. Germline V CDR1 and CDR2: LGHDT, YNNKEL (reference sequence). CDR3 residues: CASSQGRGSYNEQFF. The CDR3 DNA sequence: TGTGCCAGCAGCCAAGGCAGGGGGTCCTACAATGAGCAGTTCTTC.

This clonotype has a handful of counts. The chain links TRBV5-1 to TRBJ1-1, with TRBD1 as a possible D gene (6 bases). Germline loops: CDR1 SGHRS, CDR2 YFSETQ. V lost 4 bases and J 10 bases, leaving 11 bases between the germline ends. The CDR3 is 11 residues long. The CDR3 reads CASSVQGRAFF. CDR3 DNA sequence: TGCGCCAGCAGCGTACAGGGAAGAGCTTTCTTT.

This clonotype was picked up a small number of times. The genes are TRBV5-1 and TRBJ2-1; 7 bases map to TRBD1. The germline V gene encodes CDR1 SGHRS and CDR2 YFSETQ. The CDR3 runs 18 residues. J lost 0 bases, V lost 7 bases, and 16 bases had no gene match. The CDR3 nucleotides are TGCGCCAGCCGGCCCCCCGTGACAGGGTACAGCTCCTACAATGAGCAGTTCTTC. As protein: CASRPPVTGYSSYNEQFF.

V is TRBV21-1 and J is TRBJ2-5. TRBV21-1 is a known pseudogene. The CDR3 has 13 amino acids. CDR3 region: CASSEASQETQYF. DNA of the CDR3: TGTGCCAGCTCCGAGGCATCACAAGAGACCCAGTACTTC.

There are a few counts of this clonotype. The chain employs TRBV5-1 and TRBJ1-1; TRBD1 might be the D (5 bases). CDR1 and CDR2 (germline): SGHRS, YFSETQ. V shed 1 base and J shed 0 bases, with 16 bases lying between them. This CDR3 has 17 amino acids. In DNA form, the CDR3 reads TGCGCCAGCAGCTTGCGTTTAATCGGGACTATGAACACTGAAGCTTTCTTT. Encoded protein: CASSLRLIGTMNTEAFF.

A single count supports this clonotype. The V gene is TRBV28, the J gene TRBJ2-1; D unclear. The germline V gene encodes CDR1 MDHEN and CDR2 SYDVKM. The CDR3 is 13 residues long. V lost 3 bases and J 4 bases, leaving 7 bases between the germline ends. The CDR3 DNA reads as TGTGCCAGCAGTTTCGACGCATACAATGAGCAGTTCTTC. Residues: CASSFDAYNEQFF.

The J gene is TRBJ2-7, the V gene TRBV6-5, with TRBD2 identical over 9 bases. J was trimmed by 6 bases and V by 6 bases; bases with no gene match: 12. Germline CDR1 and CDR2: MNHEY and SVGAGI. This CDR3 is 15 amino acids long. CDR3 region: CASSLKAGGLLEQYF. Written as DNA, the CDR3 is TGTGCCAGCAGCCTTAAAGCGGGGGGCCTTCTCGAGCAGTACTTC.

This clonotype appeared a few times. No conserved phenylalanine or tryptophan is present at the end of the CDR3, so a read error is the likely explanation. The V and J genes are TRBV6-1 and TRBJ2-1; a weak D match, TRBD2 (7 bases). The J call may be in error: the DNA end matches TRBJ2-7 better. Germline V gene lookup returns CDR1 MNHNS and CDR2 SASEGT. CDR3 length equals 14 residues. CDR3 nucleotides: TGTGCCAGCAGGGGCGGCGGGGGCGCGTACGAGCAGTACCTC. It encodes CASRGGGGAYEQYL.

A few counts support this clonotype. This chain uses TRBV6-1 with TRBJ1-5, with a tentative D call TRBD1 (6 bases). CDR1 and CDR2 from the germline V gene are MNHNS and SASEGT. Between the trimmed V and J ends, which lost 3 bases and 6 bases, there was a span of 12 bases. The CDR3 covers 14 residues. The CDR3 spells CASSEGTISQPQHF. In DNA form, the CDR3 reads TGTGCCAGCAGTGAGGGGACAATTAGTCAGCCCCAGCATTTT.

CDR3 amino acids: CSLTSGVTYEQYF. CDR3 bases: TGCAGTCTAACTAGCGGGGTAACCTACGAGCAGTACTTC. The chain joins TRBV20-1 to TRBJ2-1; TRBD2 aligns across 10 bases. The J call may be mistaken, given a closer DNA end match to TRBJ2-7. Germline CDR1 DFQATT, CDR2 SNEGSKA (reference sequence). CDR3 length equals 13 residues.

This clonotype was observed a handful of times. V is TRBV20-1 and J is TRBJ2-7; TRBD1 is a possible D gene (5 bases). The J call is uncertain, as TRBJ2-5 better fits the DNA end. Germline CDR1 DFQATT, CDR2 SNEGSKA (reference sequence). CDR3 length: 13 amino acids. CDR3 nucleotides: TGCAGTGCTACTCGGACATCCCAAGAGACCCAGTACTTC. It yields the protein CSATRTSQETQYF.

The CDR3 spells CSARAGLHNEQFF. CDR3 sequence (DNA): TGCAGTGCTAGGGCTGGGCTACACAATGAGCAGTTCTTC. This rearrangement joins TRBV20-1 to TRBJ2-1; D ambiguous. The V gene's germline CDR1 is DFQATT and CDR2 SNEGSKA (reference sequence). Trimming pared 3 bases from V and 5 bases from J, leaving 11 bases between. CDR3 length: 13 residues.

This clonotype was counted between two and nine times. V is TRBV7-2 and J is TRBJ2-5; D is possibly TRBD1 or TRBD2 (6 bases each). Judging by the DNA end, TRBJ2-1 fits better; the J call may be wrong. Germline CDR1 SGHTA, CDR2 FQGNSA. The CDR3 consists of 15 residues. The CDR3 sequence is CASSLRDRGRYEQFF. CDR3 nucleotides: TGTGCCAGCAGCTTACGGGATCGGGGGCGGTATGAGCAGTTCTTC.

The V gene is TRBV20-1, the J gene TRBJ2-1, with 7 bases fitting TRBD2. Per germline, CDR1 DFQATT and CDR2 SNEGSKA (reference sequence). V was pared by 6 bases and J by 6 bases, with 14 bases of the junction left unmatched. There are 15 residues in the CDR3. In nucleotides, the CDR3 is TGCAGTGCCTCACTCCGCGGACTAGTGGGCAATGAGCAGTTCTTC. Protein: CSASLRGLVGNEQFF.

Only a few counts were recorded for this clonotype. The rearrangement uses TRBV11-2 and TRBJ2-3, with no clear D. From germline, CDR1 is SGHAT and CDR2 FQNNGV. V was shortened by 2 bases and J by 6 bases, with 3 bases between the two germline ends. The CDR3 totals 11 residues. The CDR3 reads CASSLMDTQYF. Written as DNA, the CDR3 is TGTGCCAGCAGCTTAATGGATACGCAGTATTTT.

There are a few counts of this clonotype. V is TRBV20-1 and J is TRBJ2-5, with D perhaps assigned TRBD1 or TRBD2 (5 bases each). Trimming stripped 0 bases from V and 4 bases from J, with 18 bases between. This CDR3 comprises 16 residues. CDR1 and CDR2 (germline): DFQATT, SNEGSKA (reference sequence). CDR3 DNA sequence: TGCAGTGCTAGAGATCCTGCAGGGAGTTCAGTAGAGACCCAGTACTTC. Translated, it gives CSARDPAGSSVETQYF.

The rearrangement joins TRBV6-2 or TRBV6-3 to TRBJ2-7; 7 bases map to TRBD2. V gave up 5 bases and J gave up 5 bases; unmatched junction bases: 15. CDR3 length: 16 residues. Germline CDR1 is MNHEY and CDR2 is SVGEGT. The CDR3 DNA is TGTGCCAGCAGTACCGCGGGACTATCAGGGTCCGACGAGCAGTACTTC. It translates to CASSTAGLSGSDEQYF.

The chain has TRBV4-2 and TRBJ2-5; no firm D call. The DNA end is more similar to TRBJ2-7, so the J call may be wrong. CDR3 length equals 14 residues. Germline V gene lookup returns CDR1 LGHNA and CDR2 YNFKEQ. The CDR3 loop is CASSQDRLSYEQYF. The CDR3 DNA sequence: TGTGCCAGCAGCCAAGACCGCCTCTCCTACGAGCAGTACTTC.

The chain recombines TRBV7-2 with TRBJ1-2, with D perhaps TRBD1 (5 bases). In germline, CDR1 is SGHTA, CDR2 FQGNSA. V was trimmed by 5 bases and J by 4 bases, leaving 17 bases between them. The CDR3 runs to 15 residues. In nucleotides, the CDR3 is TGTGCCAGCAGCAAAGACAGCTCCGCGGCCTATGGCTACACCTTC. Translating gives CASSKDSSAAYGYTF.